The 27 T cell receptor beta chains presented below share a single source sample, sequenced in a study of spatial heterogeneity in lung cancer. TCRdb re-derived calls from the 5' RACE reads in MiXCR, one entry per CDR3 protein. In the table there are roughly 2,000 distinct CDR3 sequences, roughly 24% of which are singletons. Indicated time point: sample taken at primary tumor resection. The sample in question was normal lung tissue next to the tumor, obtained at surgery. Receptor source: a male donor with early-stage non-small cell lung cancer.

This clonotype appeared a few times. The chain is built from TRBV20-1 and TRBJ2-7, with TRBD1 matching 7 bases. V shed 5 bases, J shed 4 bases, and the junction held 11 bases outside the gene matches. Looked up from germline, CDR1 is DFQATT and CDR2 is SNEGSKA (reference sequence). This CDR3 has 14 amino acids. CDR3 sequence (DNA): TGCAGTGCTTTCCCTGACAGGGTGGTATACGAGCAGTACTTC. The encoded protein is CSAFPDRVVYEQYF.

V gene TRBV10-3 combines with J gene TRBJ2-1; no definite D call. Germline V gene sequence: CDR1 ENHRY, CDR2 SYGVKD. Between the trimmed V and J ends, which lost 10 bases and 2 bases, there was a span of 24 bases. The CDR3 runs to 17 residues. The CDR3 loop reads CATSTPSVSQTYNEQFF. Here the CDR3 DNA reads TGTGCCACCAGCACCCCATCTGTGTCGCAGACCTACAATGAGCAGTTCTTC.

Judged by abundance, this clonotype is large. The CDR3 is CASSVRTSSYNEQFF. The CDR3 DNA reads as TGTGCCAGCAGCGTTCGGACTTCCTCCTACAATGAGCAGTTCTTC. The chain uses TRBV9 and TRBJ2-1; D perhaps matches TRBD2 (5 bases). The CDR3 is made up of 15 amino acids. From germline, CDR1 is SGDLS and CDR2 YYNGEE. Trimming took 2 bases from V and 0 from J, leaving 9 bases between them.

The chain joins TRBV5-5 to TRBJ2-7; 8 positions match TRBD1. The V and J ends lost 1 base and 0 bases, in that order; junction bases with no gene match: 15. This CDR3 comprises 19 residues. CDR1 SGHKS and CDR2 YYEKEE come from the germline V gene (reference sequence). The CDR3 DNA reads as TGTGCCAGCAGCTTGTCCATCTTAGGGGGGACAGGCCCCTCCTACGAGCAGTACTTC. Translated: CASSLSILGGTGPSYEQYF.

In this sample, this clonotype turned up once. This rearrangement joins TRBV4-3 to TRBJ2-7; the match to TRBD1 covers 11 bases. Unmatched junction bases numbered 16, after V lost 4 bases and J lost 5 bases. Germline V gives CDR1 LGHNA, CDR2 YSLEER. CDR3 length equals 18 residues. Here the CDR3 DNA reads TGCGCCAGCAGCCGACACAGCATGGGACAGGGGGTTTCGGACGAGCAGTACTTC. This translates into CASSRHSMGQGVSDEQYF.

This clonotype was recorded at least ten times. The chain uses TRBV28 and TRBJ2-7; 9 positions agree with TRBD1. V lost 6 bases and J lost 3; bases outside the gene matches: 6. From germline, CDR1 is MDHEN and CDR2 SYDVKM. The CDR3 runs to 14 residues. The CDR3 DNA sequence: TGTGCCAGCAGCATAACAGGGGGCGGCTACGAGCAGTACTTC. Protein product: CASSITGGGYEQYF.

This clonotype has ten or more counts. In DNA form, the CDR3 reads TGTGCCAGCAAAGTTAAGGACACCTACCGCTATGGCTACACCTTC. This translates into CASKVKDTYRYGYTF. J is TRBJ1-2 and V is TRBV6-5; perhaps TRBD1 as D (5 bases). Germline V gene data show CDR1 as MNHEY and CDR2 as SVGAGI. CDR3 length: 15 residues. V was shortened by 7 bases and J by 4 bases, with 19 bases between the two germline ends.

This sequence joins TRBV5-1 and TRBJ2-7, with TRBD1 matching 10 bases. CDR1 SGHRS and CDR2 YFSETQ come from the germline V gene. V dropped 4 bases and J dropped 3; count of bases not matched to a gene: 10. The CDR3 length is 16 residues. The CDR3 protein is CASSPLWTGGSYEQYF. CDR3 DNA sequence: TGCGCCAGCAGCCCCCTTTGGACAGGGGGAAGCTACGAGCAGTACTTC. The full variable domain, with the rest looked up from reference TRBV5-1 and TRBJ2-7, is KAGVTQTPRYLIKTRGQQVTLSCSPISGHRSVSWYQQTPGQGLQFLFEYFSETQRNKGNFPGRFSGRQFSNSRSEMNVSTLELGDSALYLCASSPLWTGGSYEQYFGPGTRLTVT.

This clonotype was picked up a small number of times. This chain uses TRBV4-2 with TRBJ2-2, with 8 bases lining up with TRBD2. Germline trimming cut 1 base from V and 1 base from J; bases unmatched to any gene: 11. The CDR3 extends over 19 amino acids. Germline-derived CDR1 and CDR2 are LGHNA and YNFKEQ. As DNA, the CDR3 is TGTGCCAGCAGCCAAGTACCCGGTTCAACTAGCGGGAACACCGGGGAGCTGTTTTTT. This encodes CASSQVPGSTSGNTGELFF.

Judged by abundance, this clonotype is large. This chain uses TRBV19 with TRBJ1-2; D is unclear. Trimming took 1 base from V and 7 from J, leaving 13 bases between them. The CDR3 totals 14 residues. CDR1 and CDR2 (germline): LNHDA, SQIVND (reference sequence). Written as DNA, the CDR3 is TGTGCCAGTAGTATAGGCGCGGTAGTCGGTGGCTACACCTTC. Amino acid sequence: CASSIGAVVGGYTF. The full variable domain, with the rest looked up from reference TRBV19 and TRBJ1-2, is DGGITQSPKYLFRKEGQNVTLSCEQNLNHDAMYWYRQDPGQGLRLIYYSQIVNDFQKGDIAEGYSVSREKKESFPLTVTSAQKNPTAFYLCASSIGAVVGGYTFGSGTRLTVV.

Sample share makes this clonotype medium-sized. This chain joins TRBV7-9 and TRBJ2-3; D ambiguous. This CDR3 has 13 residues. Germline V gene data show CDR1 as SEHNR and CDR2 as FQNEAQ (reference sequence). V lost 8 bases and J lost 0, with 9 bases in between. CDR3 in DNA: TGTGCCAGCGGCCCCGGCAGCACAGATACGCAGTATTTT. It translates to CASGPGSTDTQYF.

This chain connects TRBV20-1 to TRBJ2-7; no reliable D call. Looked up from germline, CDR1 is DFQATT and CDR2 is SNEGSKA (reference sequence). The CDR3 consists of 13 residues. V gave up 7 bases and J gave up 3 bases, with 16 bases separating them. CDR3 in amino acids: CSVLRTANYEQYF. The CDR3 DNA sequence: TGCAGTGTTCTTAGGACGGCGAACTACGAGCAGTACTTC.

By share, this clonotype counts as large. In DNA, the CDR3 is TGTGCCAGCAGTGTAATAGCGGACTCCTACAATGAGCAGTTCTTC. It translates to CASSVIADSYNEQFF. The V gene is TRBV2, the J gene TRBJ2-1, with D maybe TRBD2 (6 bases). CDR3 length: 15 amino acids. Germline V gene sequence: CDR1 SNHLY, CDR2 FYNNEI. V gave up 4 bases and J gave up 0 bases, with 10 bases separating them.

This clonotype was observed a handful of times. The CDR3 here is CASCGGTPWYNEQFF. CDR3 DNA sequence: TGTGCCAGCTGCGGGGGCACCCCCTGGTACAATGAGCAGTTCTTC. The rearrangement links TRBV6-5 to TRBJ2-1, with D perhaps TRBD2 (7 bases). From germline, CDR1 is MNHEY and CDR2 SVGAGI. The CDR3 consists of 15 residues. Trimming cost V 8 bases and J 4 bases, with 18 bases left between them.

This chain connects TRBV6-2 or TRBV6-3 to TRBJ1-6; D is unclear. Trimming removed 0 bases from V and 10 bases from J, with 13 bases in between. Germline CDR1 MNHEY, CDR2 SVGEGT. CDR3 length: 15 residues. The CDR3 loop is CASSYSEGWSSPLHF. CDR3 DNA: TGTGCCAGCAGTTACTCAGAAGGCTGGAGCTCACCCCTCCACTTT.

A few counts support this clonotype. J is TRBJ1-5 and V is TRBV19, with 7 bases matching TRBD1. The CDR3 length is 15 residues. Trimming took 1 base from V and 8 from J; bases not matched to a gene: 8. Germline V gene lookup returns CDR1 LNHDA and CDR2 SQIVND (reference sequence). CDR3: CASSIARTGLKPQHF. CDR3 nucleotide sequence: TGTGCCAGTAGTATAGCCCGGACAGGTCTAAAGCCCCAGCATTTT.

CDR3 protein: CASSQDWLAGDTQYF. The CDR3 DNA reads as TGCGCCAGCAGCCAAGATTGGCTAGCGGGAGATACGCAGTATTTT. The chain couples TRBV4-3 to TRBJ2-3; the match to TRBD2 covers 8 bases. Germline-derived CDR1 and CDR2 are LGHNA and YSLEER. The ends lost 0 bases at V and 5 bases at J; junction bases unmatched: 4. The CDR3 contains 15 residues.

CDR3 sequence reads: CASSVGQHSPLHF. The CDR3 DNA reads as TGTGCCAGCAGTGTGGGACAGCATTCACCCCTCCACTTT. This chain links TRBV6-2 or TRBV6-3 with TRBJ1-6, with 7 positions matching TRBD1. CDR3 length equals 13 residues. The V gene's germline CDR1 is MNHEY and CDR2 SVGEGT. V gave up 5 bases and J gave up 8 bases; unmatched junction bases: 3.

This clonotype is categorized as large (0.1 to 1%). The chain has TRBV2 and TRBJ2-1; 11 positions match TRBD2. CDR1 and CDR2 from the germline V gene are SNHLY and FYNNEI. The CDR3 covers 16 residues. V shed 4 bases and J 4 bases; nucleotides not matched to a gene: 6. The CDR3 sequence: CASSGPSGGFYNEQFF. DNA for the CDR3: TGTGCCAGCAGTGGTCCTAGCGGGGGGTTTTACAATGAGCAGTTCTTC.

This clonotype was detected many times. V is TRBV10-3 and J is TRBJ1-6; D is unclear. The CDR3 has 13 residues. In germline, CDR1 is ENHRY, CDR2 SYGVKD. V dropped 7 bases and J dropped 9 bases, with 13 bases sitting between them. The CDR3: CAITSGVRSPLHF. The CDR3 coding sequence is TGTGCCATCACTTCCGGGGTTCGTTCACCCCTCCACTTT.

The rearrangement uses TRBV2 and TRBJ2-3; D gene unclear. CDR3 length: 13 amino acids. Deletions cut 3 bases from V and 5 bases from J, with 9 bases between. Germline V CDR1 and CDR2: SNHLY, FYNNEI. CDR3 residues: CASSDSPQDTQYF. In DNA form, the CDR3 reads TGTGCCAGCAGTGACAGCCCCCAAGATACGCAGTATTTT.

This clonotype is categorized as large. The gene calls are TRBV29-1 and TRBJ2-1; 12 nucleotides line up with TRBD2. The V gene's germline CDR1 is SQVTM and CDR2 ANQGSEA. CDR3 length: 14 amino acids. The J segment lost 9 bases and the V segment lost 4 bases, leaving 7 bases of the junction unmatched. CDR3 coding DNA: TGCAGCGTTGTAAGACTAGCGGGAGAGGGTGAGCAGTTCTTC. Translating gives CSVVRLAGEGEQFF.

V gene TRBV12-3 or TRBV12-4 combines with J gene TRBJ1-5; the D gene is possibly TRBD1 (5 bases). Trimming cost V 0 bases and J 0 bases, with 9 bases left between them. The CDR3 is 16 amino acids. CDR3 protein: CASSLAGPDSNQPQHF. The CDR3 DNA reads as TGTGCCAGCAGTTTAGCGGGACCAGATAGCAATCAGCCCCAGCATTTT.

This clonotype was picked up a small number of times. J is TRBJ1-5 and V is TRBV28; D perhaps matches TRBD1 (6 bases). Germline values: CDR1 MDHEN, CDR2 SYDVKM. This CDR3 region has 16 residues. V lost 7 bases, J lost 6 bases, and 22 bases lay in between. The CDR3 DNA sequence: TGTGCCAGCACCTCCGGCGATCGTAGAGGGGGTCAGCCCCAGCATTTT. Its translation is CASTSGDRRGGQPQHF. Looking up the rest from reference TRBV28 and TRBJ1-5 gives the full variable domain: DVKVTQSSRYLVKRTGEKVFLECVQDMDHENMFWYRQDPGLGLRLIYFSYDVKMKEKGDIPEGYSVSREKKERFSLILESASTNQTSMYLCASTSGDRRGGQPQHFGDGTRLSIL.

CDR3 bases: TGTGCCAGCAGTGCCGGGACAGGGAGGTGGACCGGGGAGCTGTTTTTT. Amino acid sequence: CASSAGTGRWTGELFF. V gene TRBV6-2 or TRBV6-3 combines with J gene TRBJ2-2; TRBD1 matches at 9 bases. The V and J ends lost 5 bases and 5 bases, in that order; junction bases with no gene match: 9. CDR1 and CDR2 from the germline V gene are MNHEY and SVGEGT. The CDR3 is 16 residues long.

The chain has TRBV28 and TRBJ2-1; D is perhaps TRBD1 (6 bases). In germline, CDR1 is MDHEN, CDR2 SYDVKM. V was clipped by 6 bases and J by 0 bases, with 12 bases between them. The CDR3 length is 15 residues. CDR3 in amino acids: CASRVQGPSYNEQFF. The CDR3 DNA is TGTGCCAGCAGGGTACAGGGACCCTCCTACAATGAGCAGTTCTTC. The whole variable domain, filled in from reference TRBV28 and TRBJ2-1, reads DVKVTQSSRYLVKRTGEKVFLECVQDMDHENMFWYRQDPGLGLRLIYFSYDVKMKEKGDIPEGYSVSREKKERFSLILESASTNQTSMYLCASRVQGPSYNEQFFGPGTRLTVL.

V usage is TRBV11-3 and J usage is TRBJ2-3; 7 positions match TRBD2. The CDR3 consists of 15 residues. V lost 1 base, J lost 4 bases, and 5 bases stayed unmatched. From germline, CDR1 is SGHNT and CDR2 YENEEA. This chain's CDR3 is CASSLGGLGSDTQYF. In nucleotides, the CDR3 is TGTGCCAGCAGCTTAGGCGGACTAGGGTCAGATACGCAGTATTTT.